This T cell receptor (beta chain) comes out of a study of cytomegalovirus exposure and HLA in healthy donors. Study in general: In an early release, HLA-typed donors contributed 80 million to 95 million unique TCR sequences. Overall study findings and caveats: Most subjects had HLA-A and HLA-B alleles reportedly predicted accurately by TCR beta sequences.

Comments on this clone: Its antigen is unidentified.

Primers included in the PCR were 60 Vbeta and 13 Jbeta primers. The assay was immunoSEQ multiplex PCR, and TCRdb's table has in-frame clones only and misses some. The sample carries about 140,000 clones, about three quarters recorded once. The ends lost 3 bases at V and 7 bases at J; junction bases unmatched: 13. Germline V lookup: CDR1 SNHLY, CDR2 FYNNEI. This CDR3 region has 16 residues. This TCR derives from a male donor in good health and CMV-seropositive. The chain employs TRBV2 and TRBJ2-5, with 8 bases identical to TRBD2. Source material: PBMCs. The CDR3 DNA sequence: TGTGCCAGCAGTGAGCAAAGCGGGAGAGAGTATGGGACCCAGTACTTC. It specifies CASSEQSGREYGTQYF.